This TCR beta chain was profiled in a study of blood T cell repertoires in COVID-19. The CDR3 sequence is 12 residues long. Trimming pared 8 bases from V and 4 bases from J, leaving 13 bases between. Germline V gives CDR1 GTSNPN, CDR2 SVGIG (reference sequence). Method: immunoSEQ multiplex PCR; TCRdb's copy keeps in-frame clones and lacks some. The sample yields roughly 390,000 clones, about 89% seen once. The receptor was isolated from a woman aged 25 to 45 with COVID-19, enrolled during active disease. The sample comprised peripheral blood. V gene TRBV30 combines with J gene TRBJ2-3, with D hard to call. CDR3 amino acids: CASQVRADTQYF. The DNA for the CDR3 is TGTGCCAGCCAAGTTAGAGCAGATACGCAGTATTTT.